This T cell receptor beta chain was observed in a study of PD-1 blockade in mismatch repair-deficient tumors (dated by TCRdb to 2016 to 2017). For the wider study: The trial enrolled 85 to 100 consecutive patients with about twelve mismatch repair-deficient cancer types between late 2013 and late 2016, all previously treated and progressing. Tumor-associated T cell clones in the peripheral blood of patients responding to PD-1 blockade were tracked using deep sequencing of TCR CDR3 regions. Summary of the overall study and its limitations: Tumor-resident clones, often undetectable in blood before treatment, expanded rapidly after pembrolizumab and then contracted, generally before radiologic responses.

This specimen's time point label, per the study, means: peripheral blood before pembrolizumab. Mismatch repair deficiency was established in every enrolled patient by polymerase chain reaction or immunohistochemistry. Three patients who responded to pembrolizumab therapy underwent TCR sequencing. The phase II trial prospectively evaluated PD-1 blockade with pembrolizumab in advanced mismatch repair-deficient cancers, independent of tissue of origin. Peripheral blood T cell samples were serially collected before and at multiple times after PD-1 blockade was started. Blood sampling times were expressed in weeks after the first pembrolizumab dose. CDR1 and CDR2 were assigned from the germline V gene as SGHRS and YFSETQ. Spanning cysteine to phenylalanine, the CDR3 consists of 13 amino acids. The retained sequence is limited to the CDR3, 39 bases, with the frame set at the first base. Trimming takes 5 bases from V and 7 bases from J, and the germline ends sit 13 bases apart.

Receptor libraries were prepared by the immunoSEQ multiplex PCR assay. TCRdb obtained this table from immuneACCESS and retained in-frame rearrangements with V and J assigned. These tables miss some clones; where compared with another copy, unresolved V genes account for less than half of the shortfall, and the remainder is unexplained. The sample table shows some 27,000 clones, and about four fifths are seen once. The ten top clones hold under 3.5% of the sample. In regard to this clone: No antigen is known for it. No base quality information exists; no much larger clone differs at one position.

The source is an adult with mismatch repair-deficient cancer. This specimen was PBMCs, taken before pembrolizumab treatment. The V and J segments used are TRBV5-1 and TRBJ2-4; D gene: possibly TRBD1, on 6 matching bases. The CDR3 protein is CASRPGDWNIQYF. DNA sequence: TGCGCCAGCAGGCCAGGGGATTGGAACATTCAGTACTTC.